The rows below give T cell receptor beta chains drawn from one sample of a study of OX40 agonist ivuxolimab in advanced cancers. Profiling relied on immunoSEQ multiplex PCR, and the TCRdb table lists in-frame clones only, not all of them. The table includes 50,000 to 70,000 clones, roughly 80% detected once. This material consisted of CD4+ or CD8+ T cells sorted from blood, taken in a trial of the OX40 agonist ivuxolimab. Source of these receptors: an adult with an advanced solid tumor such as melanoma, head and neck, liver or kidney cancer. CDR3s include the opening cysteine and the closing phenylalanine or tryptophan.

V gene: TRBV14
CDR3 length: 14
CDR3 protein: CASSPKVGQETQYF

V gene: TRBV19
CDR3 length: 13
CDR3 protein: CASTGSEDYGYTF

V gene: TRBV9
CDR3 length: 18
CDR3 protein: CASSVGLGTPNRNEKLFF

V gene: TRBV4-1
CDR3 length: 14
CDR3 protein: CASSQDFAYDEQYF

V gene: TRBV18
CDR3 length: 17
CDR3 protein: CASSPDREGPQSGKLFF

V gene: TRBV11-2
CDR3 length: 15
CDR3 protein: CASSSGLAGMETQYF

V gene: TRBV5-1
CDR3 length: 14
CDR3 protein: CASSLQGDSYEQYF

V gene: TRBV5-1
CDR3 length: 14
CDR3 protein: CASSRETPDYEQYF

V gene: TRBV7-9
CDR3 length: 17
CDR3 protein: CASSLGFGSQVVGEQFF

V gene: TRBV2
CDR3 length: 16
CDR3 protein: CASSEVRGPRSYEQYF

V gene: TRBV5-1
CDR3 length: 15
CDR3 protein: CASSLGQGGYQPQHF

V gene: TRBV14
CDR3 length: 16
CDR3 protein: CASRSGTGLLQRGYTF

V gene: TRBV7-7
CDR3 length: 13
CDR3 protein: CASGGVSQETQYF

V gene: TRBV25-1
CDR3 length: 16
CDR3 protein: CASSGPSLFRAGELFF

V gene: TRBV6-6
CDR3 length: 11
CDR3 protein: CASSLRNTIYF

V gene: TRBV5-1
CDR3 length: 14
CDR3 protein: CASSLMVGQYEQYF

V gene: TRBV9
CDR3 length: 14
CDR3 protein: CASTTTSTSDEQYF

V gene: TRBV11-2
CDR3 length: 16
CDR3 protein: CASNTLAGGRTGELFF

V gene: TRBV7-9
CDR3 length: 17
CDR3 protein: CASSLTFRDRGLYGYTF

V gene: TRBV7-8
CDR3 length: 14
CDR3 protein: CASSLVGGRSPLHF

V gene: TRBV19
CDR3 length: 14
CDR3 protein: CASSRPGGPNIQYF

V gene: TRBV5-6
CDR3 length: 15
CDR3 protein: CASSTVGGLVYEQYF

V gene: TRBV2
CDR3 length: 12
CDR3 protein: CASRIGGGGYTF

V gene: TRBV19
CDR3 length: 14
CDR3 protein: CASGGLAGVYEQFF

V gene: TRBV7-9
CDR3 length: 13
CDR3 protein: CASSPATNYGYTF

V gene: TRBV6-5
CDR3 length: 13
CDR3 protein: CASSLRDIGEQYF

V gene: TRBV7-9
CDR3 length: 17
CDR3 protein: CASSLAIRLLNTGELFF

V gene: TRBV5-4
CDR3 length: 18
CDR3 protein: CASSAELAGVFGTDTQYF

V gene: TRBV6-1
CDR3 length: 15
CDR3 protein: CASSLQRPTNEKLFF

V gene: TRBV30
CDR3 length: 17
CDR3 protein: CAWSITILDSSADTQYF

V gene: TRBV27
CDR3 length: 14
CDR3 protein: CASMRGTGAQPQHF

V gene: TRBV23-1
CDR3 length: 16
CDR3 protein: CASSRGWRALQETQYF

V gene: TRBV6-5
CDR3 length: 15
CDR3 protein: CASSYYQGSSVGYTF

V gene: TRBV6-1
CDR3 length: 14
CDR3 protein: CASSGQGGNQPQHF

V gene: TRBV5-8
CDR3 length: 13
CDR3 protein: CASSASGANVLTF

V gene: TRBV30
CDR3 length: 15
CDR3 protein: CAWSSSRQGWNEQFF

V gene: TRBV11-1
CDR3 length: 14
CDR3 protein: CASSSTREAYEQYF

V gene: TRBV10-3
CDR3 length: 14
CDR3 protein: CASSGGQAFYEQYF

V gene: TRBV7-3
CDR3 length: 17
CDR3 protein: CASSPSRGRDLTYEQYF

V gene: TRBV19
CDR3 length: 14
CDR3 protein: CASSRTQNTGELFF

V gene: TRBV4-1
CDR3 length: 16
CDR3 protein: CASSQGSAGAWEKLFF

V gene: TRBV6-6
CDR3 length: 11
CDR3 protein: CASREHNEQYF

V gene: TRBV7-8
CDR3 length: 15
CDR3 protein: CASSPPGLKNEKLFF

V gene: TRBV19
CDR3 length: 15
CDR3 protein: CASNLEREGPDTQYF

V gene: TRBV30
CDR3 length: 17
CDR3 protein: CAWSDQTGTSRQGKQYF

V gene: TRBV18
CDR3 length: 14
CDR3 protein: CASSPIEGSYEQYF